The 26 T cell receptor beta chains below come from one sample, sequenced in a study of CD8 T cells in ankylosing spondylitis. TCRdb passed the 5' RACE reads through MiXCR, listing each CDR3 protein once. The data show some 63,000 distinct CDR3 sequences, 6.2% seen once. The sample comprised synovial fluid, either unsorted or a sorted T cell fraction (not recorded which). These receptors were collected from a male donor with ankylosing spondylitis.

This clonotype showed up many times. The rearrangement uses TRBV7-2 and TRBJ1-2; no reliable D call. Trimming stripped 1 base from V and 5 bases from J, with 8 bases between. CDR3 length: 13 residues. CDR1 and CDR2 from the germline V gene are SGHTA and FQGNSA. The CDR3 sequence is CASSLERLYGYTF. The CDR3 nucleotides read TGTGCCAGCAGCTTAGAGAGGTTATATGGCTACACCTTC. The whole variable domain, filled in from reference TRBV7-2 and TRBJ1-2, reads GAGVSQSPSNKVTEKGKDVELRCDPISGHTALYWYRQSLGQGLEFLIYFQGNSAPDKSGLPSDRFSAERTGGSVSTLTIQRTQQEDSAVYLCASSLERLYGYTFGSGTRLTVV.

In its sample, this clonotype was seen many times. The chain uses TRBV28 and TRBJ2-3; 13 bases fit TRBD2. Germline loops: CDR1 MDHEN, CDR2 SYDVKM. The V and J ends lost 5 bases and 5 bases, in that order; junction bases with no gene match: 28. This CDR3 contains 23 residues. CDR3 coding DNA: TGTGCCAGCAGTCCAGCCGGGACAGAAAATGAACTAGCGGGAGGGCAGGGTTTAGATACGCAGTATTTT. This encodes CASSPAGTENELAGGQGLDTQYF.

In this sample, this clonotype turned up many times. CDR3 loop: CASSLVGGSSYEQYF. The CDR3 nucleotides read TGCGCCAGCAGCTTGGTTGGCGGCAGCTCCTACGAGCAGTACTTC. The chain links TRBV5-1 to TRBJ2-7; D unclear. Germline CDR1 SGHRS, CDR2 YFSETQ. This CDR3 has 15 amino acids. V lost 0 bases and J lost 0, with 10 bases in between.

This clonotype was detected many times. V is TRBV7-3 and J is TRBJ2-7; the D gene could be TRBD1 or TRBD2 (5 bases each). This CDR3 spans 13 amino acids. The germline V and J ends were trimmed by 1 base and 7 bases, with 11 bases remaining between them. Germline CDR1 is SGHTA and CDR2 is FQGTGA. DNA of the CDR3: TGTGCCAGCAGCTTAATGGACAAGCGGGAGCAGTACTTC. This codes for CASSLMDKREQYF.

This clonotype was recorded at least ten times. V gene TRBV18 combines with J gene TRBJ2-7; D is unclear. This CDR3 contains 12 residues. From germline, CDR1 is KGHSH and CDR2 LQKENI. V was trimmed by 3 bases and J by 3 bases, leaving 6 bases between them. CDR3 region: CASSPGVYEQYF. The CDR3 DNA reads TGTGCCAGCTCACCCGGCGTCTACGAGCAGTACTTC.

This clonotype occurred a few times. The CDR3 sequence is CASSLVEGGGTEAFF. CDR3 nucleotide sequence: TGTGCCAGCAGCTTAGTTGAGGGGGGCGGCACTGAAGCTTTCTTT. V and J are TRBV11-1 and TRBJ1-1, with D perhaps matching TRBD1 (6 bases). Trimming took off 1 base at V and 4 bases at J, with 13 bases between the two ends. The germline CDR1 and CDR2 sequences are SGHAT and FQDESV (reference sequence). CDR3 length equals 15 residues.

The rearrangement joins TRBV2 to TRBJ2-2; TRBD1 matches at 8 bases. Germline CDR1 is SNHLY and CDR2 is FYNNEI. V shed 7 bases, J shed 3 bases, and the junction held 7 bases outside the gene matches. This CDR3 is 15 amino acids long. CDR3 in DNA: TGTGCCAGCACCAGACAGGGGAAGGACACCGGGGAGCTGTTTTTT. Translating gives CASTRQGKDTGELFF.

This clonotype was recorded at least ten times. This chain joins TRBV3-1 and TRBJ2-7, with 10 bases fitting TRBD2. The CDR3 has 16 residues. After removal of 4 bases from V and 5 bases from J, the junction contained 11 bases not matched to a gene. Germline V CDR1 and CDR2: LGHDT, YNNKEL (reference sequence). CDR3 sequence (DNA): TGTGCCAGCAGCCGTTATGAGGGGCTAGCGGGAGACGAGCAGTACTTC. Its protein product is CASSRYEGLAGDEQYF.

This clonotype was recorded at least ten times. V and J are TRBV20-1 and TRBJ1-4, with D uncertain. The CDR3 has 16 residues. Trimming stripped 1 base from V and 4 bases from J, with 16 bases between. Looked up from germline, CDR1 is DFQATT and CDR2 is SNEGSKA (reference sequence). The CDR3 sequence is CSARVPSAADNEKLFF. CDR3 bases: TGCAGTGCTAGAGTACCCTCGGCAGCTGATAATGAAAAACTGTTTTTT.

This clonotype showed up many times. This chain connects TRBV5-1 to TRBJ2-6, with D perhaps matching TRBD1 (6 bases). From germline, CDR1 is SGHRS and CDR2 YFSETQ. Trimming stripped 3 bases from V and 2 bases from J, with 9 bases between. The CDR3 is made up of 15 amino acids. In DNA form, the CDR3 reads TGCGCCAGCAGCTACCGGACAGCTGGGGCCAACGTCCTGACTTTC. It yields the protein CASSYRTAGANVLTF.

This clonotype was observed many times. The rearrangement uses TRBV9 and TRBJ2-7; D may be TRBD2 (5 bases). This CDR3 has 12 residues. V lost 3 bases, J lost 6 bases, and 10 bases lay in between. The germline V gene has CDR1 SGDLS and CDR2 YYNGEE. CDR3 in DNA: TGTGCCAGCAGCGGCCCGCGGGTCGAGCAGTACTTC. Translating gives CASSGPRVEQYF.

In DNA form, the CDR3 reads TGTGCCAGTATAGCGGGACGCGGCTACGAGCAGTACTTC. It is translated as CASIAGRGYEQYF. The V call is TRBV19, the J call TRBJ2-7; 8 bases agree with TRBD2. Trimming took 7 bases from V and 3 from J; bases not matched to a gene: 5. This CDR3 has 13 residues. CDR1 and CDR2 (germline): LNHDA, SQIVND (reference sequence).

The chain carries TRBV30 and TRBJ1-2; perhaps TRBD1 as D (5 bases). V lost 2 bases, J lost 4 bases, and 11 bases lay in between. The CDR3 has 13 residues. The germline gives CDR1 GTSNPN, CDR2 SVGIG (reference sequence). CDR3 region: CAWSIQGPYGYTF. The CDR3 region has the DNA TGTGCCTGGAGTATTCAGGGCCCCTATGGCTACACCTTC.

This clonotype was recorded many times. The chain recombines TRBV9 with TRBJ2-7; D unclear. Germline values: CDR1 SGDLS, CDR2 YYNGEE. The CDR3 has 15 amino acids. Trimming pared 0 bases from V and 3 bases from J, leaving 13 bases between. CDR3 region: CASSVGPEAGYEQYF. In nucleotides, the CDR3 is TGTGCCAGCAGCGTAGGCCCGGAAGCTGGCTACGAGCAGTACTTC.

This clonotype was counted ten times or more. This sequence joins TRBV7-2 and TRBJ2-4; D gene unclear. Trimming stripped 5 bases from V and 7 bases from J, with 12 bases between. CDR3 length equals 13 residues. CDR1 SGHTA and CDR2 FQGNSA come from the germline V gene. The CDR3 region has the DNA TGTGCCAGCAGCCAATCGATTCAGAACATTCAGTACTTC. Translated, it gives CASSQSIQNIQYF.

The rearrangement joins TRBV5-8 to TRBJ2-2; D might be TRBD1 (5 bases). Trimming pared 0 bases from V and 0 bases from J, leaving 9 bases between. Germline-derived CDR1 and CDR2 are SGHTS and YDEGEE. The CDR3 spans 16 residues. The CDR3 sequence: CASSLGQRTNTGELFF. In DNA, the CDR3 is TGTGCCAGCAGCTTGGGACAGCGAACGAACACCGGGGAGCTGTTTTTT.

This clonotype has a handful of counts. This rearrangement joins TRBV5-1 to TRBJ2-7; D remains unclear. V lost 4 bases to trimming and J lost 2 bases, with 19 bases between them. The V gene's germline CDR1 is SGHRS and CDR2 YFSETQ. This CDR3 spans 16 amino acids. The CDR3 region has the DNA TGCGCCAGCAGCCTGTACGGAACGGCCCTACCCTACGAGCAGTACTTC. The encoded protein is CASSLYGTALPYEQYF.

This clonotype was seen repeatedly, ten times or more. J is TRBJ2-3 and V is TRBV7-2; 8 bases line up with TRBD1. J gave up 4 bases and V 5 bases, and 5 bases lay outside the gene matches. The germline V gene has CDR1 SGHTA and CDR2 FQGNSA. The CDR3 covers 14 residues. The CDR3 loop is CASSPGQGPDTQYF. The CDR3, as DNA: TGTGCCAGCAGCCCTGGACAGGGTCCAGATACGCAGTATTTT.

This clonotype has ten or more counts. Written as DNA, the CDR3 is TGCGCCAGCAGCGCCGAAAAAACCTACAATGAGCAGTTCTTC. This translates into CASSAEKTYNEQFF. V usage is TRBV5-1 and J usage is TRBJ2-1, with unresolved D. This CDR3 has 14 residues. Trimming stripped 4 bases from V and 2 bases from J, with 10 bases between. Germline V CDR1 and CDR2: SGHRS, YFSETQ.

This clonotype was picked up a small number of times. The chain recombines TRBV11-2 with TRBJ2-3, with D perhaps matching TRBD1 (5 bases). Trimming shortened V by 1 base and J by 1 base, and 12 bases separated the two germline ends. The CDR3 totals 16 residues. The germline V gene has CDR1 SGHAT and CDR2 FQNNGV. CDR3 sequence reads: CASSLVPDIGTDTQYF. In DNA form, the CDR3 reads TGTGCCAGCAGCTTAGTTCCGGACATTGGCACAGATACGCAGTATTTT.

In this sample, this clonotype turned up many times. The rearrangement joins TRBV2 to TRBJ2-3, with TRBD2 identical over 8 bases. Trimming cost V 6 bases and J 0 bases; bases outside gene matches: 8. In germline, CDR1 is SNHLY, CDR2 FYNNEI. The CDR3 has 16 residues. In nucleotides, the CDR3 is TGTGCCAGCAGGACCTTCGGCGGGAGGAGCACAGATACGCAGTATTTT. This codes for CASRTFGGRSTDTQYF.

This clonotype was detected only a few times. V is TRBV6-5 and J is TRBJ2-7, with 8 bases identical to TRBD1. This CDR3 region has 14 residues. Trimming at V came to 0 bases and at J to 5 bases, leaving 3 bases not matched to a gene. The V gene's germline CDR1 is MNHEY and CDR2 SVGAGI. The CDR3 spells CASSYSQGAHEQYF. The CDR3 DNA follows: TGTGCCAGCAGTTACTCCCAGGGGGCCCACGAGCAGTACTTC.

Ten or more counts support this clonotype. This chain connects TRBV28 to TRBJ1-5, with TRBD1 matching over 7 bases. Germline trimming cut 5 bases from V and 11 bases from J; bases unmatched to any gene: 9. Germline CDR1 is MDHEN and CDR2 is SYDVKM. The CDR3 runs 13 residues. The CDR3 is CASSNTGEEAQHF. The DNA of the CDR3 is TGTGCCAGCAGTAACACAGGGGAAGAGGCCCAGCATTTT.

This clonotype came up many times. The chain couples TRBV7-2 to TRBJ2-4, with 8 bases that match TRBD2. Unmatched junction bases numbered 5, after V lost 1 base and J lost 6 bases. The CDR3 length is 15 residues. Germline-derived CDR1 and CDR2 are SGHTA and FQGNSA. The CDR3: CASSLEGSGRNIQYF. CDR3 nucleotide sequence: TGTGCCAGCAGCTTAGAGGGGAGCGGGAGAAACATTCAGTACTTC.

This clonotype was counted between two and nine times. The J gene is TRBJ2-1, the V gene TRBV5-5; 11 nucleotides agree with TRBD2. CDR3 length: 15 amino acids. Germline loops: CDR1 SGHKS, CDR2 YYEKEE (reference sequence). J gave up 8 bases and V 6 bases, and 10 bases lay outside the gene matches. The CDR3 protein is CASNDRLAGLDEQFF. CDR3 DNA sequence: TGTGCCAGCAACGACCGACTAGCGGGATTAGATGAGCAGTTCTTC.

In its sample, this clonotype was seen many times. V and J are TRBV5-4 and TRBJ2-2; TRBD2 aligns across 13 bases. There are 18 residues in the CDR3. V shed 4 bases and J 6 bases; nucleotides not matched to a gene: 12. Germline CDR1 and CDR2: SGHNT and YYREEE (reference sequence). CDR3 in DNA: TGTGCCAGCAGCCCCCACACGAGACTAGCGGGAGGTCCCGGGGAGCTGTTTTTT. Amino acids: CASSPHTRLAGGPGELFF.